Listed below are T cell receptor beta chains from one sample, sequenced in a study of metastatic and nonmetastatic thyroid tumors. TCRdb reanalyzed the PCR reads via MiXCR. The sample records some 31,000 clones, 7% to 9% being singletons. Sequencing was performed on blood. Receptor source: a female donor with papillary thyroid cancer or a benign thyroid nodule (not recorded which). Some clones in this sample may be carry-over from other donors' samples. The CDR3 runs from the conserved cysteine through the conserved F or W. A D gene is named only where the DNA matches it firmly. Clone size is given for some rows only: seen once, a few or many times, or a class if the clone is expanded.

clone size: many; J gene: TRBJ2-5; V gene: TRBV6-1; D gene: TRBD2; CDR3 protein: CASRLAGGPETQYF; CDR3 DNA: TGTGCCAGCAGACTAGCGGGAGGGCCGGAGACCCAGTACTTC
clone size: many; J gene: TRBJ1-2; V gene: TRBV4-1; D gene: NA; CDR3 protein: CASSQDNIKDYGYTF; CDR3 DNA: TGCGCCAGCAGCCAAGATAACATCAAAGACTATGGCTACACCTTC
clone size: many; J gene: TRBJ2-1; V gene: TRBV5-1; D gene: TRBD2; CDR3 protein: CASRLSGSGNYNEQFF; CDR3 DNA: TGCGCCAGCAGACTCTCGGGGAGCGGGAACTACAATGAGCAGTTCTTC
clone size: many; J gene: TRBJ2-5; V gene: TRBV6-2/TRBV6-3; D gene: TRBD2; CDR3 protein: CASSGAGEQETQYF; CDR3 DNA: TGTGCCAGCAGTGGAGCGGGGGAACAAGAGACCCAGTACTTC
clone size: NA; J gene: TRBJ2-1; V gene: TRBV5-1; D gene: TRBD2; CDR3 protein: CASSLGRGGPYNEQFF; CDR3 DNA: TGCGCCAGCAGCTTGGGTCGGGGGGGACCATACAATGAGCAGTTCTTC
clone size: many; J gene: TRBJ1-5; V gene: TRBV29-1; D gene: NA; CDR3 protein: CSVGTGRGSNQPQHF; CDR3 DNA: TGCAGCGTTGGGACGGGGAGGGGAAGCAATCAGCCCCAGCATTTT
clone size: many; J gene: TRBJ2-3; V gene: TRBV5-1; D gene: TRBD2; CDR3 protein: CASSPSRTSGGAPTDTQYF; CDR3 DNA: TGCGCCAGCAGCCCATCCCGGACTAGCGGGGGGGCCCCCACAGATACGCAGTATTTT
clone size: NA; J gene: TRBJ1-2; V gene: TRBV6-1; D gene: TRBD1; CDR3 protein: CASRESGQADYGYTF; CDR3 DNA: TGTGCCAGCAGGGAGTCGGGACAGGCAGACTATGGCTACACCTTC
clone size: many; J gene: TRBJ2-4; V gene: TRBV10-1; D gene: NA; CDR3 protein: CASSETVAKNIQYF; CDR3 DNA: TGCGCCAGCAGTGAGACAGTAGCCAAAAACATTCAGTACTTC
clone size: many; J gene: TRBJ2-7; V gene: TRBV6-1; D gene: TRBD1; CDR3 protein: CASGDRYEQYF; CDR3 DNA: TGTGCCAGCGGGGACAGGTACGAGCAGTACTTC
clone size: NA; J gene: TRBJ1-4; V gene: TRBV2; D gene: NA; CDR3 protein: CASSEDRRDEKLFF; CDR3 DNA: TGTGCCAGCAGCGAGGACAGACGGGATGAAAAACTGTTTTTT
clone size: many; J gene: TRBJ1-2; V gene: TRBV11-2; D gene: TRBD1; CDR3 protein: CASSPQNQGGYGYTF; CDR3 DNA: TGTGCCAGCAGCCCGCAGAACCAGGGGGGGTATGGCTACACCTTC
clone size: many; J gene: TRBJ1-1; V gene: TRBV20-1; D gene: NA; CDR3 protein: CSAPPLSGNTEAFF; CDR3 DNA: TGCAGTGCTCCCCCCCTGTCGGGGAACACTGAAGCTTTCTTT
clone size: many; J gene: TRBJ1-5; V gene: TRBV20-1; D gene: NA; CDR3 protein: CSARRDINQPQHF; CDR3 DNA: TGCAGTGCTCGTCGGGACATAAATCAGCCCCAGCATTTT
clone size: many; J gene: TRBJ1-5; V gene: TRBV7-9; D gene: NA; CDR3 protein: CASSLDVGLQPQHF; CDR3 DNA: TGTGCCAGCAGCTTAGACGTGGGGCTTCAGCCCCAGCATTTT
clone size: many; J gene: TRBJ2-1; V gene: TRBV6-5; D gene: NA; CDR3 protein: CASSYGRFSSYNEQFF; CDR3 DNA: TGTGCCAGCAGTTACGGGAGGTTTAGCTCCTACAATGAGCAGTTCTTC
clone size: many; J gene: TRBJ2-7; V gene: TRBV6-1; D gene: NA; CDR3 protein: CASSQRDRQLYEQYF; CDR3 DNA: TGTGCCAGCAGCCAACGCGACAGGCAACTTTACGAGCAGTACTTC
clone size: many; J gene: TRBJ1-6; V gene: TRBV12-3/TRBV12-4; D gene: NA; CDR3 protein: CASSRGSYNSPLHF; CDR3 DNA: TGTGCCAGCAGTCGAGGCTCCTATAATTCACCCCTCCACTTT
clone size: many; J gene: TRBJ2-1; V gene: TRBV29-1; D gene: TRBD2; CDR3 protein: CSAGSGGDYNEQFF; CDR3 DNA: TGCAGCGCCGGTAGCGGGGGGGATTACAATGAGCAGTTCTTC
clone size: many; J gene: TRBJ2-7; V gene: TRBV2; D gene: TRBD2; CDR3 protein: CASSARTSINEQYF; CDR3 DNA: TGTGCCAGCAGTGCGAGGACTAGCATAAACGAGCAGTACTTC
clone size: many; J gene: TRBJ1-2; V gene: TRBV24-1; D gene: NA; CDR3 protein: CAISEGRYGYTF; CDR3 DNA: TGTGCCATCTCGGAGGGGCGATATGGCTACACCTTC
clone size: many; J gene: TRBJ1-4; V gene: TRBV5-1; D gene: NA; CDR3 protein: CASSLGEVWSTNEKLFF; CDR3 DNA: TGCGCCAGCAGCTTGGGAGAAGTGTGGTCAACTAATGAAAAACTGTTTTTT
clone size: many; J gene: TRBJ2-2; V gene: TRBV28; D gene: NA; CDR3 protein: CASSSGSRTGELFF; CDR3 DNA: TGTGCCAGCAGTTCCGGGAGTAGGACCGGGGAGCTGTTTTTT
clone size: many; J gene: TRBJ2-5; V gene: TRBV7-9; D gene: TRBD2; CDR3 protein: CASRPTSGSGEETQYF; CDR3 DNA: TGTGCCAGCAGGCCGACTAGCGGGAGTGGTGAGGAGACCCAGTACTTC
clone size: many; J gene: TRBJ1-2; V gene: TRBV20-1; D gene: NA; CDR3 protein: CSARDPGRVRGYTF; CDR3 DNA: TGCAGTGCTAGAGACCCCGGCAGGGTGCGTGGCTACACCTTC
clone size: NA; J gene: TRBJ1-2; V gene: TRBV6-1; D gene: NA; CDR3 protein: CASRYTGTPLYYTF; CDR3 DNA: TGTGCCAGCAGGTATACCGGGACCCCCCTGTACTACACCTTC
clone size: many; J gene: TRBJ2-3; V gene: TRBV6-1; D gene: TRBD2; CDR3 protein: CASSRSGLADTDTQYF; CDR3 DNA: TGTGCCAGCAGCCGTAGTGGACTAGCGGACACAGATACGCAGTATTTT
clone size: many; J gene: TRBJ1-4; V gene: TRBV12-3/TRBV12-4; D gene: NA; CDR3 protein: CASSNQEKLFF; CDR3 DNA: TGTGCCAGCAGTAACCAGGAAAAACTGTTTTTT
clone size: many; J gene: TRBJ1-2; V gene: TRBV12-3/TRBV12-4; D gene: NA; CDR3 protein: CASSLGAYGYTF; CDR3 DNA: TGTGCCAGCAGTTTAGGAGCATATGGCTACACCTTC